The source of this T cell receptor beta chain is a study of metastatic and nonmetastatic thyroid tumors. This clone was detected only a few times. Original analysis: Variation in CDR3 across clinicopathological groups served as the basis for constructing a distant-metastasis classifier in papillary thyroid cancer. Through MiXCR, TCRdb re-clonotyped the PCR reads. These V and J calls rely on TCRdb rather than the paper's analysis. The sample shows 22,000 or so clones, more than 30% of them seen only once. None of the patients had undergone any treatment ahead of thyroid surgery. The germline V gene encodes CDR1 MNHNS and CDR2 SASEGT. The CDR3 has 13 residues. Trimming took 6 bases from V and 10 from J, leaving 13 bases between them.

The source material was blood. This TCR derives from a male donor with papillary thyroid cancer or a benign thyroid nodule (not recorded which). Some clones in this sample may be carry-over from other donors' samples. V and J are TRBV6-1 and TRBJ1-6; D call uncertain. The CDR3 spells CASRGALGSPLHF. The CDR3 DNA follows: TGTGCCAGCAGGGGTGCACTAGGCTCACCCCTCCACTTT.